The following is a T cell receptor beta chain sequence with its context. Its cognate antigen is unknown. The data are from a study of cytomegalovirus exposure and HLA in healthy donors. Researchers ran the PCR with 60 Vbeta and 13 Jbeta primers. Profiling relied on immunoSEQ multiplex PCR, and the TCRdb table lists in-frame clones only, not all of them. The sample comprises about 170,000 clones, approximately 81% of which are singletons, and about 2% rests with the top ten. Overall study results and limits: Many donors shared some public TCRs, even though most TCR sequences were rare. An analysis was carried out at a later point. It showed that HLA-associated TCR beta chains were more clonally expanded than equally common non-associated chains.

The CDR3 length is 12 residues. Per germline, CDR1 SQVTM and CDR2 ANQGSEA. After removal of 6 bases from V and 7 bases from J, the junction contained 9 bases not matched to a gene. This clonotype was sampled from a man between 18 and 35 years old in good health and CMV-seropositive. The rearrangement joins TRBV29-1 to TRBJ2-7, with TRBD2 matching over 7 bases. Material: PBMCs. The CDR3 DNA follows: TGCAGCGTATATACTAGCGATTGGGAGCAGTACTTC. The encoded protein is CSVYTSDWEQYF.